This T cell receptor beta chain originates from a study of blood T cells in healthy people across ages. Overall study findings and caveats: Per million T cells, the diversity of TCR beta decreased roughly linearly as age advanced.

The sample providers were healthy Caucasian people from Russia, aged about 6 to 100. No fewer than 6 micrograms of total RNA were isolated from every sample. Comment on this clonotype: Its antigen remains unidentified.

The second PCR ran about 6 to 11 cycles with a sample-barcoded 5' primer and J-beta primers. Through a template-switch adaptor with 12 random nucleotides, each cDNA molecule received a tag. Using its own MiXCR run on the 5' RACE reads, TCRdb lists one record per CDR3 protein. The sample comprises over a million distinct CDR3 sequences, over 35% of which are singletons, and 15% to 20% rests with the top ten. The sequenced sample consisted of blood. The sequence was collected from a woman in her fifties or sixties in good health.

The CDR3 spells CASRGTSTEAFF. The CDR3 nucleotides read TGTGCCAGCAGGGGGACAAGCACTGAAGCTTTCTTT. The chain has TRBV25-1 and TRBJ1-1; D is possibly TRBD1 (6 bases). CDR1 and CDR2 (germline): MGHDK, SYGVNS. Trimming shortened V by 6 bases and J by 4 bases, and 9 bases separated the two germline ends. This CDR3 comprises 12 residues.